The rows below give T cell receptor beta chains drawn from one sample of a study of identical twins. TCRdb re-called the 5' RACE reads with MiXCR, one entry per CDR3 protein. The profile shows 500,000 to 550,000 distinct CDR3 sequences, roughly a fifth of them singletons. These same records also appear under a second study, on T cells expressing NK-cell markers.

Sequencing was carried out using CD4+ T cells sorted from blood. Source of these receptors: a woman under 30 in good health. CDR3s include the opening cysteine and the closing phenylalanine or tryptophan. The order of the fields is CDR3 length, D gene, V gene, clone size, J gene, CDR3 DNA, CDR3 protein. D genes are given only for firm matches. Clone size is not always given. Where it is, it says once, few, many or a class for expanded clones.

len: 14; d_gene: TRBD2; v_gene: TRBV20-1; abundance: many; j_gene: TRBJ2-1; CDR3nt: TGCAGTGCTAGTGGACTAGCGAGGTACAATGAGCAGTTCTTC; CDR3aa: CSASGLARYNEQFF
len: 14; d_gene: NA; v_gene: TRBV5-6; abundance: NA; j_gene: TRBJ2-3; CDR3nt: TGTGCCAGCAGTTTCGGACGGCCACCGGATACGCAGTATTTT; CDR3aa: CASSFGRPPDTQYF
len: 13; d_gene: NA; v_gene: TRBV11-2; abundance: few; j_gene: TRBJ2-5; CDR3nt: TGTGCCAGCAGCTTCTTCCTCCGAGAGACCCAGTACTTC; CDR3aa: CASSFFLRETQYF
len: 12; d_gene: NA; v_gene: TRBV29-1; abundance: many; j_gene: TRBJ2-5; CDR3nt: TGCAGCGCCGGACAGCCGCAAGAGACCCAGTACTTC; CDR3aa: CSAGQPQETQYF
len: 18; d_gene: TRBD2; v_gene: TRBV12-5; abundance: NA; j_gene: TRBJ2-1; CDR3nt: TGTGCTAGTAGGGCTCGGACAGGGGCGACTAGCGGGAGTGGCGAGCAGTTCTTC; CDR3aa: CASRARTGATSGSGEQFF
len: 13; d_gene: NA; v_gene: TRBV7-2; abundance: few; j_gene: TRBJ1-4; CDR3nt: TGTGCCAGCAGCTCTTTGAGGTCTGAAAAACTGTTTTTT; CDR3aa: CASSSLRSEKLFF
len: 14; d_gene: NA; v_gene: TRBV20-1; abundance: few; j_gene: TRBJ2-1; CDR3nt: TGCAGTGCTAGAGATGCCCGAGCAGGCAATGAGCAGTTCTTC; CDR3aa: CSARDARAGNEQFF
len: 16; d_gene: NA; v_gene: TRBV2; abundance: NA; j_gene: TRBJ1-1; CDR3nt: TGTGCCAGCAGTGGAATACAATGGGTGGGGAACACTGAAGCTTTCTTT; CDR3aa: CASSGIQWVGNTEAFF
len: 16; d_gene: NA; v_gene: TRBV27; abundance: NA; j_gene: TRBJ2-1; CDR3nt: TGTGCCAGCAGTTTGGGGTTTGGCGGGCTTTACAATGAGCAGTTCTTC; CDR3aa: CASSLGFGGLYNEQFF
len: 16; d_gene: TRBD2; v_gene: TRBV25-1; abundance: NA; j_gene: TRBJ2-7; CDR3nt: TGTGCCAGCAGTGGGGGGACTAGCGGGAGCTCCCACGAGCAGTACTTC; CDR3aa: CASSGGTSGSSHEQYF
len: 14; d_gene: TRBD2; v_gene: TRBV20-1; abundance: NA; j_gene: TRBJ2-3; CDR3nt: TGCAGTGCTAGACTAGCGGGAGCCGCAGATACGCAGTATTTT; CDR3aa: CSARLAGAADTQYF
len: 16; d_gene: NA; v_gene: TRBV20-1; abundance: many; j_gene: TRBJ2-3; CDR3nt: TGCAGTGCGTGGCGACCAGGGGGGACTAGCACAGATACGCAGTATTTT; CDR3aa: CSAWRPGGTSTDTQYF
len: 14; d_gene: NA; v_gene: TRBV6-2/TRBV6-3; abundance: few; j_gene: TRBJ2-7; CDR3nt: TGTGCCTCCATACTCCGGGGGCGCTCCTACGAGCAGTACTTC; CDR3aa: CASILRGRSYEQYF
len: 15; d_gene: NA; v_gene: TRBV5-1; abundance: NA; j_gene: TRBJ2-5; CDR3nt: TGCGCCAGCAGCTCCTCTGGAGCGTCCCAAGAGACCCAGTACTTC; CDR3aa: CASSSSGASQETQYF
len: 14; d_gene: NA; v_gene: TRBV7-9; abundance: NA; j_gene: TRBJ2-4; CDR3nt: TGTGCCAGCAGCGTCGAGGCAGCCAAAAACATTCAGTACTTC; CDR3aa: CASSVEAAKNIQYF
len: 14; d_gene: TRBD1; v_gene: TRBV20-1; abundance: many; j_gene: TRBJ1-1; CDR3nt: TGCAGTGCTAGGCCGGGGACAGGCTCGTTTCGGGCTTTCTTT; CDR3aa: CSARPGTGSFRAFF
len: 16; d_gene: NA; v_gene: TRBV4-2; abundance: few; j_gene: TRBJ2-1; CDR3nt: TGTGCCAGCAGCCAAGAAGGGGGTAGGGTGTACAATGAGCAGTTCTTC; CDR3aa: CASSQEGGRVYNEQFF
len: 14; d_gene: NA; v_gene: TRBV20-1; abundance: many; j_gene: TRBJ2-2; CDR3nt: TGCAGTGCTAGGGGACGCCCGAACACCGGGGAGCTGTTTTTT; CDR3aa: CSARGRPNTGELFF
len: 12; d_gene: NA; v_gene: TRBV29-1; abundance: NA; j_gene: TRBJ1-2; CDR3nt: TGCAGCGTAGGCCGTTCAAGCTATGGCTACACCTTC; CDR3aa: CSVGRSSYGYTF
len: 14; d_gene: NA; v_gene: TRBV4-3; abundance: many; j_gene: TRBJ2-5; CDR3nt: TGCGCCAGCAGCCAAGATTGGACGTCAGAGACCCAGTACTTC; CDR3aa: CASSQDWTSETQYF
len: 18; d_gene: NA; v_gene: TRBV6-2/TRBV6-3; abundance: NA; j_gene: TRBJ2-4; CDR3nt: TGTGCCAGCAGTTACAGATTCGGCCAGGGCGATGCCAAAAACATTCAGTACTTC; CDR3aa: CASSYRFGQGDAKNIQYF
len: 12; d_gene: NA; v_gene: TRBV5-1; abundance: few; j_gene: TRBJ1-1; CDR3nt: TGCGCCAGCAGCTTAGACAGCTATGAAGCTTTCTTT; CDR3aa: CASSLDSYEAFF
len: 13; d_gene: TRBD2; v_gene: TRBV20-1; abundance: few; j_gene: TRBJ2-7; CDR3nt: TGCAGTGCCAGGACTAGCGGGGAGGTCGAGCAGTACTTC; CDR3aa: CSARTSGEVEQYF
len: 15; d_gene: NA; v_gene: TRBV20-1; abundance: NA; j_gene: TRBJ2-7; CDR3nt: TGCAGTGCTACCTACACGAGGGGGGGAGTTTACGAGCAGTACTTC; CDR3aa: CSATYTRGGVYEQYF
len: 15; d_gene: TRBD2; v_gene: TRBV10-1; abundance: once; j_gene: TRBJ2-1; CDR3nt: TGCGCCACTCCAATTAGCGGGAGGGATCTTGATGAGCAGTTCTTC; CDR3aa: CATPISGRDLDEQFF
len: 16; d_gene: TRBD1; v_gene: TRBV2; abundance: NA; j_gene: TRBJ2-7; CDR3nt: TGTGCCAGCAGTCGCCCCCGGGACAGGCTCCCCGAGGGGCAGTACTTC; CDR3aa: CASSRPRDRLPEGQYF
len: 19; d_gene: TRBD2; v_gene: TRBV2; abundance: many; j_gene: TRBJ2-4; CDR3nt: TGTGCCAGCAGGAAGGGACTAGCGGGGGGGCGTATGGCCAAAAACATTCAGTACTTC; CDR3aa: CASRKGLAGGRMAKNIQYF
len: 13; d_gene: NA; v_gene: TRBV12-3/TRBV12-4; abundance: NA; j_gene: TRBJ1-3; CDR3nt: TGTGCCAGCAGGGTTGACTCTGGAAACACCATATATTTT; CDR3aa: CASRVDSGNTIYF
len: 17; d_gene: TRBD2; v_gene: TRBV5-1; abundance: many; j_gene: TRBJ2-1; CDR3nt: TGCGCCAGCAGCTTGGCCAGCGGGGGGCTCTCCTACAATGAGCAGTTCTTC; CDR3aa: CASSLASGGLSYNEQFF
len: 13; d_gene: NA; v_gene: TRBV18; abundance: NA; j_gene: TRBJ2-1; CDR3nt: TGTGCCAGCTCAGGGACTTTTGACAATGAGCAGTTCTTC; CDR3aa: CASSGTFDNEQFF
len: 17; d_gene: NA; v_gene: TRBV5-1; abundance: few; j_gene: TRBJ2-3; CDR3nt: TGCGCCAGCAGCTTGGCCCGGGACCAGAGACCCACAGATACGCAGTATTTT; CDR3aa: CASSLARDQRPTDTQYF
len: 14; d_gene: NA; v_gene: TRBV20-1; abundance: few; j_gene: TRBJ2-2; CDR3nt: TGCAGTGCTAGGGCGGGGATGAACACCGGGGAGCTGTTTTTT; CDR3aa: CSARAGMNTGELFF
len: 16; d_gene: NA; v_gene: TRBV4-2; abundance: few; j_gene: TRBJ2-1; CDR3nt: TGTGCCAGCAGCCAAGATTTTAAGGGCGAGCTAAATGAGCAGTTCTTC; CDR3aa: CASSQDFKGELNEQFF
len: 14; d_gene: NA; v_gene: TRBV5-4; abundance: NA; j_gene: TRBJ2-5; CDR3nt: TGTGCCAGCACAGAGAAGAACAGTCAAGAGACCCAGTACTTC; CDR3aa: CASTEKNSQETQYF
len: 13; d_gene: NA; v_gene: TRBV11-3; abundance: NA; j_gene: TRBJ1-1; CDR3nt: TGTGCCAGCAACTCACTGGTGAACACTGAAGCTTTCTTT; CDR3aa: CASNSLVNTEAFF
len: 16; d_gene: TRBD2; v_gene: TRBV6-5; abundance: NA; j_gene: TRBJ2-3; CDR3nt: TGTGCCAGCAGCCGCACTAGCGTGACAGGCACAGATACGCAGTATTTT; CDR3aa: CASSRTSVTGTDTQYF
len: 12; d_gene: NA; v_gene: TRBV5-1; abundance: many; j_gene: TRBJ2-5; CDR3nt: TGCGCCAGCAGCCCCACCGGTGAGACCCAGTACTTC; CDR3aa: CASSPTGETQYF
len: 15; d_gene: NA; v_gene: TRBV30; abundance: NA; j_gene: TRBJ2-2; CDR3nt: TGTGCCTGGAAGGGCGGTAGAGGGAGGACCGGGGAGCTGTTTTTT; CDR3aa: CAWKGGRGRTGELFF
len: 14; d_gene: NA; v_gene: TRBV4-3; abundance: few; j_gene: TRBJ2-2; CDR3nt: TGCGCCAGCAGCCCCCTCATGAACACCGGGGAGCTGTTTTTT; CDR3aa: CASSPLMNTGELFF
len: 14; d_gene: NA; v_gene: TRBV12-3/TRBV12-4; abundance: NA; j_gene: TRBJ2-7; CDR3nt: TGTGCCAGCAGTTTTGGTCCAGACTCCTACGAGCAGTACTTC; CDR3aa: CASSFGPDSYEQYF
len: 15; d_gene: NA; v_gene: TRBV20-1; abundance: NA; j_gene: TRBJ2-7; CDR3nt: TGCAGTGTCCCCCTCCCGGGTAGCAATGTGGGCGAGCAGTACTTC; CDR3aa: CSVPLPGSNVGEQYF
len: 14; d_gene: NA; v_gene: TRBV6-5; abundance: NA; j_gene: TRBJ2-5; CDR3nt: TGTGCCAGCAGTTTCTCTCTAGTTGGGGAGACCCAGTACTTC; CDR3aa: CASSFSLVGETQYF
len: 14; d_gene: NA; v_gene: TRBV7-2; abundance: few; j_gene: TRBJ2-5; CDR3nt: TGTGCCAGCAGCTTGAGGGTCCTGGGGGAGACCCAGTACTTC; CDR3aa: CASSLRVLGETQYF
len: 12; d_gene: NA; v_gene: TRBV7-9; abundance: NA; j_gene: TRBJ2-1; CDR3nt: TGTGCCAGCAGCACCTCGTTCAATGAGCAGTTCTTC; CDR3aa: CASSTSFNEQFF
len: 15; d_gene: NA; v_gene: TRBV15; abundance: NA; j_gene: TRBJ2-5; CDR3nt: TGTGCCACCAGTCTAATGGGGGCAATTCAAGAGACCCAGTACTTC; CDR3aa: CATSLMGAIQETQYF
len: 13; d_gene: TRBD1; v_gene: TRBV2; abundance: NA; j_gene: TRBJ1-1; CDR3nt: TGTGCCAGCAGGTTCAGGGGGGACACTGAAGCTTTCTTT; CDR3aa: CASRFRGDTEAFF
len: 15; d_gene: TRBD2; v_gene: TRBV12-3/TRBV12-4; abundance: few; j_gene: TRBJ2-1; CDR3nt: TGTGCCAGCAGTTTGGCGAGCGGGGGCTACAATGAGCAGTTCTTC; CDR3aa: CASSLASGGYNEQFF
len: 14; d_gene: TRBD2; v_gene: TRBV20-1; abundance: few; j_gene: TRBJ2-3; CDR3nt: TGCAGTGGGAGGGAGCGGGATGTCACAGATACGCAGTATTTT; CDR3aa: CSGRERDVTDTQYF
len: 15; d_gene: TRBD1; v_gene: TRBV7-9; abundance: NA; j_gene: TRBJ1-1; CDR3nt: TGTGCCAGCAGACCCCGGGACAGGCTTAACACTGAAGCTTTCTTT; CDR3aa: CASRPRDRLNTEAFF
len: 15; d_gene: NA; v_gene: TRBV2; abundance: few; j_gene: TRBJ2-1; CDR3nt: TGTGCCAGCAGCGCGTTCACGATGGCCTACAATGAGCAGTTCTTC; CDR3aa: CASSAFTMAYNEQFF
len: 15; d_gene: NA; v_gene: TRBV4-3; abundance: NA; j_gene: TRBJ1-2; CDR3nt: TGCGCCAGCAGCCAAGATCAAGGCGGGCCAGGGGGCTACACCTTC; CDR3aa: CASSQDQGGPGGYTF
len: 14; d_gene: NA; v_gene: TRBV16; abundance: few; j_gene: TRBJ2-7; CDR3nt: TGTGCCAGCAGCCAACGACCAGGGGTATACGAGCAGTACTTC; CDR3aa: CASSQRPGVYEQYF
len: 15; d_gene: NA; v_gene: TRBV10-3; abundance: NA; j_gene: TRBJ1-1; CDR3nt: TGTGCCATCAGTGAGTCCGGCAGCGAGAACACTGAAGCTTTCTTT; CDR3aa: CAISESGSENTEAFF
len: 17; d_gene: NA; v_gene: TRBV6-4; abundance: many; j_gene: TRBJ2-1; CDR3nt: TGTGCCAGCAGTGAGGAGGGGACGCGCTCCTTTTACAATGAGCAGTTCTTC; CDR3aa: CASSEEGTRSFYNEQFF
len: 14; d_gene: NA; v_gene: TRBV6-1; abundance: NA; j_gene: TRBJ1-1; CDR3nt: TGTGCCAGCAGTCCCTGGGGGGCTCGAACTGAAGCTTTCTTT; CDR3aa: CASSPWGARTEAFF
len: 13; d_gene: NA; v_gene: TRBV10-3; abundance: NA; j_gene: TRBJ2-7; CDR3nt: TGTGCCATCAGTGGGACGTATGAGGTAGAGCAGTACTTC; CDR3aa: CAISGTYEVEQYF
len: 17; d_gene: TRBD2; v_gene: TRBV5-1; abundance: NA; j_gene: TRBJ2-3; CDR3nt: TGCGCCAGCAGCAGGACTAGCGGGGGCCCTATCACAGATACGCAGTATTTT; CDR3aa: CASSRTSGGPITDTQYF